Listed below are T cell receptor beta chains from one sample, sequenced in a study of cytomegalovirus exposure and HLA in healthy donors. The table came from immunoSEQ multiplex PCR; TCRdb's copy has only in-frame clones and leaves some out. The data contain hundreds of thousands of clones, just over 75% of them seen just once; the ten biggest clones take up around 2.8%. Sequencing used PBMCs. The receptors here all came from a woman aged 55 to 70 in good health and CMV-seropositive. Both conserved end residues are part of each CDR3. Fields, in order: J gene, V gene, clone size, D gene, CDR3 protein, CDR3 DNA. A D gene is named only where the DNA matches it firmly. Expanded clones get a size class; other rows say once, few or many, or leave the size out.

TRBJ2-3 | TRBV7-9 | few | - | CASSLAPLGPSTDTQYF | TGTGCCAGCAGCTTAGCCCCGTTGGGCCCCAGCACAGATACGCAGTATTTT
TRBJ1-4 | TRBV7-9 | - | - | CSSSSGDLPNEKLFF | TGTTCCAGCAGCTCGGGGGATCTCCCTAATGAAAAACTGTTTTTT
TRBJ1-3 | TRBV25-1 | - | - | CASREQGYSGNTIYF | TGTGCCAGCAGAGAACAGGGTTACTCTGGAAACACCATATATTTT
TRBJ1-1 | TRBV6-1 | - | - | CASSASRNTEAFF | TGTGCCAGCAGTGCGTCCAGGAACACTGAAGCTTTCTTT
TRBJ2-5 | TRBV6-4 | - | TRBD2 | CASSDSAGGPQETQYF | TGTGCCAGCAGTGACTCAGCGGGGGGACCTCAAGAGACCCAGTACTTC
TRBJ2-2 | TRBV7-9 | - | - | CASSSAGGGGTGELFF | TGTGCCAGCAGCTCCGCAGGGGGAGGAGGCACCGGGGAGCTGTTTTTT
TRBJ1-5 | TRBV7-2 | - | - | CASSLFYSNQPQHF | TGTGCCAGCAGCCTTTTCTATAGCAATCAGCCCCAGCATTTT
TRBJ2-1 | TRBV19 | - | TRBD2 | CASSRRDSGAPYNEQFF | TGTGCCAGTAGTCGACGGGATAGCGGGGCACCCTACAATGAGCAGTTCTTC
TRBJ2-5 | TRBV6-4 | - | - | CASSLDPGETQYF | TGTGCCAGCAGTTTGGATCCAGGGGAGACCCAGTACTTC
TRBJ2-5 | TRBV5-1 | - | - | CASSFGLGFWETQYF | TGCGCCAGCAGCTTCGGACTGGGCTTTTGGGAGACCCAGTACTTC
TRBJ2-7 | TRBV18 | - | - | CASSPPSGYSYEQYF | TGTGCCAGCTCACCACCGAGCGGGTACTCCTACGAGCAGTACTTC
TRBJ2-7 | TRBV5-4 | - | - | CASTGISYEQYF | TGTGCCAGCACGGGGATCTCCTACGAGCAGTACTTC
TRBJ2-1 | TRBV2 | - | - | CASSEKGVNEQFF | TGTGCCAGCAGTGAAAAGGGGGTCAATGAGCAGTTCTTC
TRBJ2-3 | TRBV5-4 | few | TRBD2 | CASSRLAGGTDTQYF | TGTGCCAGCAGCCGACTAGCGGGGGGCACAGATACGCAGTATTTT